The clone carrying this T cell receptor beta chain showed up just once. Germline loops: CDR1 MNHNS, CDR2 SASEGT. The CDR3 is 15 residues long. Trimming shortened V by 2 bases and J by 0 bases, and 10 bases separated the two germline ends. This entry comes from a study of technical replicates of blood from a few donors. This table comes from immunoSEQ multiplex PCR, and its TCRdb copy is limited to in-frame clones, with some not included. The sample has approximately 100,000 clones, approximately 96% seen once. The source material was T cells isolated from PBMCs. This sequence originates from a human donor in good health. This chain connects TRBV6-1 to TRBJ1-2, with D perhaps matching TRBD1 (6 bases). The CDR3 DNA is TGTGCCAGCAGTGAATTCGGGACACCTAACTATGGCTACACCTTC. Translating it yields CASSEFGTPNYGYTF.